A single sample gave rise to the 4 T cell receptor beta chains below, sequenced in a study of low-dose radiotherapy and immunotherapy resistance in tumors. Gene-specific TRAV and TRBV primers were used for first-strand cDNA, covering alpha and beta chains. Over roughly 19 PCR cycles, TCRs were amplified from a constant-region primer and V-primer adapter. TCRdb called the reads again in MiXCR, with one record for every CDR3 protein. The sample has thousands of distinct CDR3 sequences, about 53% seen once. The receptors stem from a human donor with advanced metastatic prostate, ovarian, gallbladder or colorectal cancer (not recorded which). This table probably holds off-target reads from a library built for another chain.

This clonotype is a singleton in its sample. The V call is TRBV28, the J call TRBJ1-1; 7 nucleotides match TRBD1. This CDR3 is built from 14 residues. Trimming took 6 bases from V and 0 from J; bases not matched to a gene: 4. Germline CDR1 is MDHEN and CDR2 is SYDVKM. CDR3: CASSHDRVNTEAFF. CDR3 DNA sequence: TGTGCCAGCAGCCACGACAGGGTGAACACTGAAGCTTTCTTT.

The rearrangement links TRBV6-6 to TRBJ2-7, with a possible D match to TRBD2 (6 bases). V was cut by 6 bases and J by 6 bases, with 15 bases left in between. CDR1 is MNHNY and CDR2 is SVGAGI in the germline V gene (reference sequence). The CDR3 has 13 amino acids. CDR3 sequence (DNA): TGTGCCAGCAGCCGGGACTCCCAGGGCGAGCAGTACTTC. This codes for CASSRDSQGEQYF.

This clonotype occurred a few times. The genes are TRBV29-1 and TRBJ1-1; D gene uncertain. In germline, CDR1 is SQVTM, CDR2 ANQGSEA. V dropped 3 bases and J dropped 11 bases, with 16 bases sitting between them. The CDR3 contains 12 residues. The CDR3 bases are TGCAGCGTTGAGGGGAGTCTCCGGGCGGCTTTCTTT. Protein: CSVEGSLRAAFF. Drawing the rest from reference TRBV29-1 and TRBJ1-1, the complete variable domain is SAVISQKPSRDICQRGTSLTIQCQVDSQVTMMFWYRQQPGQSLTLIATANQGSEATYESGFVIDKFPISRPNLTFSTLTVSNMSPEDSSIYLCSVEGSLRAAFFGQGTRLTVV.

CDR3: CAISDEGGSYNEQFF. As DNA, the CDR3 is TGTGCCATCAGTGATGAGGGAGGATCCTACAATGAGCAGTTCTTC. This chain links TRBV10-3 with TRBJ2-1, with TRBD2 as a possible D gene (6 bases). Germline V CDR1 and CDR2: ENHRY, SYGVKD. Trimming pared 3 bases from V and 1 base from J, leaving 10 bases between. The CDR3 is made up of 15 amino acids.